The 24 T cell receptor beta chains given below trace back to one sample, sequenced in a study of regulatory T cells in long-lasting Graves disease. Relying on iRepertoire HTBI primers and Arm-PCR of CDR3 regions, the team built TCR beta libraries. TCRdb reprocessed the multiplex PCR reads via MiXCR and lists one record per CDR3 protein. The data show 600,000 to 850,000 distinct CDR3 sequences, with 30% seen just once and 42% held by the top ten. The time point is: persistent/refractory GD, antithyroid drugs over 5 years with positive TRAb. RNA extracted from PBMCs served as the sequencing template. The specimen was peripheral blood mononuclear cells (PBMCs), collected when the disease was refractory, from a patient treated with antithyroid drugs. The source of these receptors is a female donor with Graves disease.

This clonotype was counted once. The chain links TRBV3-1 to TRBJ2-7, with D possibly being TRBD2 (5 bases). V was clipped by 6 bases and J by 7 bases, with 16 bases between them. The CDR3 contains 13 residues. Germline CDR1 reads LGHDT; CDR2 reads YNNKEL (reference sequence). Here the CDR3 reads CASSRTSGREQYF. CDR3 bases: TGTGCCAGCAGTCGGACTTCTGGTAGGGAGCAGTACTTC.

V and J are TRBV6-2 or TRBV6-3 and TRBJ2-7; D possibly corresponds to TRBD2 (7 bases). Germline values: CDR1 MNHEY, CDR2 SVGEGT. V lost 4 bases and J lost 6, with 19 bases in between. The CDR3 has 15 residues. CDR3 region: CASSWGLPGGSEQYF. In DNA form, the CDR3 reads TGTGCCAGCAGTTGGGGACTACCTGGGGGCTCCGAGCAGTACTTC.

Here the CDR3 DNA reads TGTGCCAGCAGTTATGTGCTAGCGGGAGGGTCCTACAATGAGCAGTTCTTC. Translating gives CASSYVLAGGSYNEQFF. V and J are TRBV6-5 and TRBJ2-1, with 12 nucleotides matching TRBD2. This CDR3 is 17 amino acids long. Per germline, CDR1 MNHEY and CDR2 SVGAGI. V dropped 3 bases and J dropped 1; count of bases not matched to a gene: 4.

This clonotype has only a few counts. This rearrangement joins TRBV20-1 to TRBJ2-5; D may correspond to TRBD1 or TRBD2 (7 bases each). This CDR3 comprises 14 residues. Deletions cut 5 bases from V and 5 bases from J, with 18 bases between. Germline V lookup: CDR1 DFQATT, CDR2 SNEGSKA (reference sequence). The CDR3 spells CSAWTGEGGETQYF. Here the CDR3 DNA reads TGCAGTGCTTGGACAGGCGAGGGAGGGGAGACCCAGTACTTC.

The rearrangement uses TRBV19 and TRBJ1-5, with TRBD1 identical over 7 bases. In germline, CDR1 is LNHDA, CDR2 SQIVND (reference sequence). The CDR3 runs to 14 residues. J lost 6 bases, V lost 6 bases, and 8 bases had no gene match. The CDR3 spells CASRDTGVVQPQHF. CDR3 nucleotides: TGTGCCAGTAGGGACACAGGGGTTGTTCAGCCCCAGCATTTT.

This clonotype was seen a handful of times. V gene TRBV13 combines with J gene TRBJ2-7, with 10 bases lining up with TRBD2. V shed 1 base, J shed 3 bases, and the junction held 12 bases outside the gene matches. CDR3 size: 18 residues. Germline values: CDR1 PRHDT, CDR2 FYEKMQ (reference sequence). Here the CDR3 reads CASSLADPLAGDVYEQYF. In nucleotides, the CDR3 is TGTGCCAGCAGCTTAGCAGACCCCCTAGCGGGAGATGTCTACGAGCAGTACTTC.

This clonotype was seen more than once but under ten times. DNA of the CDR3: TGTGCCAGCAGTTTGACAGGGGTTGATGAAAAACTGTTTTTT. Translating gives CASSLTGVDEKLFF. J is TRBJ1-4 and V is TRBV3-1; TRBD1 agrees at 8 bases. The CDR3 is made up of 14 amino acids. With 6 bases clipped from V and 6 bases from J, the junction kept 6 bases outside the gene matches. From germline, CDR1 is LGHDT and CDR2 YNNKEL (reference sequence).

For this clonotype: At one of its ends the junction is not consistent with the germline gene, which may arise from a read error. This rearrangement joins TRBV13 to TRBJ2-7; TRBD2 matches at 9 bases. The CDR3 runs to 15 residues. Germline V CDR1 and CDR2: PRHDT, FYEKMQ (reference sequence). In DNA form, the CDR3 reads TGTGCCGGCAGCTTGGGGACTAGCAGCTCCTACGAGCAGTACTTC. This sequence encodes CAGSLGTSSSYEQYF. The complete variable domain, with remaining parts taken from reference TRBV13 and TRBJ2-7, reads AAGVIQSPRHLIKEKRETATLKCYPIPRHDTVYWYQQGPGQDPQFLISFYEKMQSDKGSIPDRFSAQQFSDYHSELNMSSLELGDSALYFCAGSLGTSSSYEQYFGPGTRLTVT.

The rearrangement uses TRBV30 and TRBJ2-7, with TRBD1 matching over 9 bases. V dropped 0 bases and J dropped 4; count of bases not matched to a gene: 10. This CDR3 is 16 amino acids long. The germline gives CDR1 GTSNPN, CDR2 SVGIG (reference sequence). The CDR3 region is CAWSVRSGQGIYEQYF. The DNA for the CDR3 is TGTGCCTGGAGTGTACGAAGTGGACAGGGGATTTACGAGCAGTACTTC.

This chain uses TRBV20-1 with TRBJ1-1, with 9 bases identical to TRBD1. This CDR3 comprises 15 residues. Germline assignment: CDR1 DFQATT and CDR2 SNEGSKA (reference sequence). The V segment lost 5 bases and the J segment 5 bases; nucleotides outside the gene matches: 12. CDR3 region: CSARPGTGSKTEAFF. The CDR3, as DNA: TGCAGTGCTCGTCCCGGGACAGGGAGTAAAACTGAAGCTTTCTTT.

This clonotype was observed a handful of times. V and J are TRBV28 and TRBJ2-5; a weak D match, TRBD2 (7 bases). The CDR3 has 17 residues. Trimming cost V 3 bases and J 0 bases, with 17 bases left between them. The V gene's germline CDR1 is MDHEN and CDR2 SYDVKM. CDR3 residues: CASSFAQGREYQETQYF. As DNA, the CDR3 is TGTGCCAGCAGTTTTGCCCAGGGGCGGGAGTACCAAGAGACCCAGTACTTC.

In this sample, this clonotype turned up a few times. The chain couples TRBV11-2 to TRBJ1-3; unclear D gene. The CDR3 is 17 amino acids. CDR1 and CDR2 from the germline V gene are SGHAT and FQNNGV. V lost 2 bases and J lost 0, with 14 bases in between. The DNA for the CDR3 is TGTGCCAGCAGCTTAATTCGGTCACTTAACTCTGGAAACACCATATATTTT. Protein product: CASSLIRSLNSGNTIYF.

This chain connects TRBV5-6 to TRBJ1-4; 7 bases map to TRBD1. The CDR3 length is 15 residues. V shed 3 bases and J 1 base; nucleotides not matched to a gene: 3. The V gene's germline CDR1 is SGHDT and CDR2 YYEEEE. This CDR3 reads CASSSTGVTNEKLFF. Written as DNA, the CDR3 is TGTGCCAGCAGCTCCACAGGGGTAACTAATGAAAAACTGTTTTTT.

The genes are TRBV7-9 and TRBJ1-5; 8 bases align to TRBD1. CDR3 size: 15 residues. V lost 3 bases, J lost 7 bases, and 8 bases stayed unmatched. The germline CDR1 and CDR2 sequences are SEHNR and FQNEAQ (reference sequence). CDR3 protein: CASSFGQGRGQPQHF. DNA for the CDR3: TGTGCCAGCAGCTTCGGACAGGGAAGAGGACAGCCCCAGCATTTT.

A few counts support this clonotype. The V gene is TRBV25-1, the J gene TRBJ1-1, with 8 bases aligning to TRBD1. There are 14 residues in the CDR3. V dropped 2 bases and J dropped 3; count of bases not matched to a gene: 2. Germline loops: CDR1 MGHDK, CDR2 SYGVNS. CDR3 coding DNA: TGTGCCAGCAGTGAAGACAGGGGCCACACTGAAGCTTTCTTT. Its protein is CASSEDRGHTEAFF.

The chain recombines TRBV9 with TRBJ2-2, with no clear D. CDR1 and CDR2 (germline): SGDLS, YYNGEE. V was clipped by 4 bases and J by 0 bases, with 7 bases between them. There are 14 residues in the CDR3. CDR3 in DNA: TGTGCCAGCAGCTACGACACGAACACCGGGGAGCTGTTTTTT. It specifies CASSYDTNTGELFF.

The chain is built from TRBV12-3 or TRBV12-4 and TRBJ1-4; D may be TRBD1 (5 bases). Between the trimmed V and J ends, which lost 4 bases and 10 bases, there was a span of 13 bases. This CDR3 spans 13 amino acids. CDR3 nucleotide sequence: TGTGCCAGCAGTTCCCCTCCGGGGGGAAAACTGTTTTTT. This gives the protein CASSSPPGGKLFF.

This clonotype was seen many times. The chain couples TRBV28 to TRBJ1-1; D might be TRBD1 (5 bases). V was shortened by 8 bases and J by 0 bases, with 19 bases between the two germline ends. Germline V gene sequence: CDR1 MDHEN, CDR2 SYDVKM. CDR3 length: 16 amino acids. This CDR3 reads CASDHARMGVNTEAFF. DNA of the CDR3: TGTGCCAGCGATCACGCGCGAATGGGGGTGAACACTGAAGCTTTCTTT. The full variable domain, its missing parts supplied by reference TRBV28 and TRBJ1-1, is DVKVTQSSRYLVKRTGEKVFLECVQDMDHENMFWYRQDPGLGLRLIYFSYDVKMKEKGDIPEGYSVSREKKERFSLILESASTNQTSMYLCASDHARMGVNTEAFFGQGTRLTVV.

The CDR3 spells CASSLASISNQPQHF. CDR3 DNA sequence: TGTGCCAGCAGCTTAGCGTCAATTAGCAATCAGCCCCAGCATTTT. The rearrangement links TRBV7-2 to TRBJ1-5, with unresolved D. Trimming took 0 bases from V and 0 from J, leaving 6 bases between them. Germline V lookup: CDR1 SGHTA, CDR2 FQGNSA. The CDR3 has 15 amino acids.

The chain is built from TRBV2 and TRBJ1-5; D not resolved. This CDR3 is built from 14 residues. Germline assignment: CDR1 SNHLY and CDR2 FYNNEI. V was trimmed by 0 bases and J by 5 bases, leaving 8 bases between them. The CDR3 reads CASSEAVEDQPQHF. The DNA of the CDR3 is TGTGCCAGCAGTGAAGCGGTGGAAGATCAGCCCCAGCATTTT.

This clonotype was recorded a few times. V gene TRBV18 combines with J gene TRBJ1-1; D is ambiguous. Germline V gene lookup returns CDR1 KGHSH and CDR2 LQKENI. The CDR3 contains 14 residues. V was cut by 2 bases and J by 0 bases, with 7 bases left in between. As DNA, the CDR3 is TGTGCCAGCTCACCAGACGCGTTGAACACTGAAGCTTTCTTT. Its protein product is CASSPDALNTEAFF. The whole variable domain, filled in from reference TRBV18 and TRBJ1-1, reads NAGVMQNPRHLVRRRGQEARLRCSPMKGHSHVYWYRQLPEEGLKFMVYLQKENIIDESGMPKERFSAEFPKEGPSILRIQQVVRGDSAAYFCASSPDALNTEAFFGQGTRLTVV.

The rearrangement links TRBV7-9 to TRBJ1-2; D unresolved. The CDR3 contains 16 residues. Germline V lookup: CDR1 SEHNR, CDR2 FQNEAQ (reference sequence). The V end lost 5 bases, the J end lost 3 bases, and 19 bases lay between the germline ends. CDR3 DNA: TGTGCCAGCAGCCCTCGCACCCGGGAACGTGACTATGGCTACACCTTC. It encodes CASSPRTRERDYGYTF.

This clonotype was picked up a small number of times. The chain uses TRBV6-1 and TRBJ2-5, with D unresolved. Trimming took off 7 bases at V and 3 bases at J, with 12 bases between the two ends. Germline V gene sequence: CDR1 MNHNS, CDR2 SASEGT. The CDR3 extends over 13 amino acids. This chain's CDR3 is CASKKPEEETQYF. In DNA, the CDR3 is TGTGCCAGCAAAAAACCGGAAGAAGAGACCCAGTACTTC.

The rearrangement joins TRBV28 to TRBJ1-5; possible D gene TRBD1, 6 bases. The V gene lost 10 bases and the J gene lost 6 bases, with 16 bases spanning the gap. Germline CDR1 and CDR2: MDHEN and SYDVKM. The CDR3 runs to 13 residues. Written as DNA, the CDR3 is TGTGCCACCCGTGACAGGCCGGGTCAGCCCCAGCATTTT. This sequence encodes CATRDRPGQPQHF.